This record covers a single T cell receptor (beta chain). What this receptor recognizes is not known. Per-base quality was not reported, and no clone a single base away is much larger than it. In the ophthalmopathy patients, disease was moderately to severely active, with a Clinical Activity Score of 3 or more, a NOSPECS grade of 4 or more, and a duration of less than 3 months. Any patient with an uncontrolled infection, another autoimmune disease, pregnancy or lactation was excluded. Diagnoses were based on clinical symptoms, serum thyroxine and TRAb, thyroid ultrasound and orbital computed tomography. PBMCs were isolated from 10 ml of fresh peripheral blood by Ficoll-Paque density gradient centrifugation. Total RNA was extracted with Trizol reagent, and quality was checked on an Agilent 2100 Bioanalyzer. Amplification of TCR beta CDR3 regions was carried out from RNA transcripts. A first-round RT-PCR of the TCR CDR3 used the HTBI primer set with the Qiagen OneStep RT-PCR kit. The libraries were constructed in a second round of multiplex PCR and then size-selected and purified. Libraries were sequenced paired-end with 100 bp reads on an Illumina HiSeq2000. In the authors' own workflow: SOAPnuke was used to process the raw data, throwing out any read that contained adapters or uncalled bases, had a mean Phred below 15, or lacked an exact constant-primer or identifier match. High-quality paired reads were merged with COPE v1.2.5, and unique nucleotide sequences were defined as clonotypes. MiTCR v1.1 was used to align the clonotypes against IMGT TRBV, TRBD and TRBJ reference segments. The analysis included only V-J combinations with a frequency above 0.0001, which together covered about 99% of the repertoires. A TCS score was defined as the ratio between F50 (clonal expansion) and ExV (chaos), using BLOSUM62-based TCRdist between CDR3 peptides within each V-J. Welch's t-statistics and random forest reduced approximately 520 V-J features to 13, which were used in a naive Bayes classifier (R e1071). The similarity between thyroid and blood repertoires was quantified using the Morisita-Horn index. The public reads were reanalyzed by TCRdb: fastp trimming at Q25, MiXCR alignment, in-frame beta chains only. Identical CDR3 protein sequences are pooled into one entry, listed with their most common genes and DNA. For this entry, the V and J calls and clone size follow TCRdb and not the study's own pipeline. The sample data list under 70,000 distinct CDR3 sequences, and roughly 58% of these were observed just once. The ten top clones hold roughly 3.3% of the sample.

This entry is derived from a study of T cells in Graves' hyperthyroidism and ophthalmopathy (dated by TCRdb to the late 2010s). With respect to the entire study: Peripheral blood samples were taken at the time of initial diagnosis, prior to any treatment. Prospective prediction of ophthalmopathy was tested in an independent validation cohort of approximately 19 hyperthyroidism patients and 15 to 17 patients who later progressed to ophthalmopathy. Once sampling was done, hyperthyroidism patients were given methimazole at a starting dose of 30 mg daily, whereas ophthalmopathy patients were given high-dose intravenous methylprednisolone. TCR Vbeta CDR3 sequencing of some 140 peripheral blood samples (43 ophthalmopathy, about 74 hyperthyroidism and roughly 17 progressor patients) is reported in the paper. In addition, the study compared T-cell repertoires in thyroid tissue and in blood from about 6 Graves' hyperthyroidism patients. TCR V-J signatures able to tell the groups apart were searched for in a discovery cohort of 95 or so patients, of whom over 40 had Graves' ophthalmopathy and around 58 had stable Graves' hyperthyroidism. The approximately 97 discovery patients were randomly divided into training and test sets at a 7:3 ratio. The paper as a whole reports these results and caveats: In cross-validation, a model built on a 13 V-J signature told ophthalmopathy apart from stable hyperthyroidism with approximately 90% sensitivity and about 81% specificity, and in testing the same model reached 80%/75%. Most expanded thyroid clonotypes (frequency above 0.001) were also detected in blood, suggesting blood repertoires may reflect thyroid immune responses. During validation, the model predicted progression to ophthalmopathy a median of around 6 months ahead of onset, with around 71% sensitivity and around 73% specificity. Sample size was not statistically predetermined, and blinding of investigators to group allocation was not performed.

V is clipped by 5 bases and J by 8 bases, and the sequence between their germline boundaries is 9 bases long. The germline V gene (reference sequence) gives CDR1 as SEHNR and CDR2 as FQNEAQ. The CDR3 has 12 amino acids, counting the end cysteine and phenylalanine. The CDR3 DNA has 36 bases and is translated from base 1. The chain is assembled from TRBV7-9 and TRBJ2-2; confidence is insufficient to name the D gene. The origin of this receptor is a woman aged 60-75 years with Graves' ophthalmopathy. Sequenced input: blood. The CDR3 protein is CASSPRPGELFF. At the DNA level, the sequence is TGTGCCAGCAGCCCCCGACCAGGGGAGCTGTTTTTT.